The clone carrying this TCR beta chain was picked up one time. This record belongs to a study of blood T cell repertoires in COVID-19. The wider study: Donors in the United States, Italy and Spain gave samples during acute or convalescent COVID-19. Sources were T cells, B-cell-depleted T cells, or PBMCs; the material itself was cDNA or gDNA.

Under the authors' procedure: From reference gene primer amplification, estimates of nucleated cell counts were derived. Some clones are missing from TCRdb's copy, which holds only in-frame ones; the method was immunoSEQ multiplex PCR. V, J and clone size were drawn from that table, and D and trimming were deduced from the DNA. The sample has some 280,000 clones, about 88% seen once. Germline CDR1 is LGHDT and CDR2 is YNNKEL (reference sequence). The CDR3 covers 18 residues. V shed 3 bases, J shed 0 bases, and the junction held 0 bases outside the gene matches. This sequence joins TRBV3-1 (or the pseudogene TRBV3-2) and TRBJ2-6; 15 nucleotides match TRBD2. Sequenced sample: peripheral blood. The sequence derives from a woman between 55 and 75 years old with acute or convalescent COVID-19. Here the CDR3 DNA reads TGTGCCAGCAGCCAGGGACTAGCGGGGGGCTCTGGGGCCAACGTCCTGACTTTC. Translation gives CASSQGLAGGSGANVLTF.